This T cell receptor beta chain appears in the sequencing data of a study of control samples from healthy donors and cancer patients. The protocol was immunoSEQ multiplex PCR, while the TCRdb copy is restricted to in-frame clones and leaves out a portion. The sample has 390,000 or so clones; 80% to 95% are singletons. This CDR3 has 18 residues. Trimming stripped 5 bases from V and 0 bases from J, with 20 bases between. In germline, CDR1 is LNHDA, CDR2 SQIVND (reference sequence). The sequenced sample was PBMCs. The receptor comes from a man aged 35 to 55 with head and neck cancer. V usage is TRBV19 and J usage is TRBJ1-5; D is possibly TRBD1 (5 bases). DNA of the CDR3: TGTGCCAGTAGTTGGTCCGGGGCGGAGGCGGGTAGCAATCAGCCCCAGCATTTT. Its protein is CASSWSGAEAGSNQPQHF.